This TCR beta chain was captured by sequencing in a study of blood T cell repertoires in COVID-19. The CDR3 contains 15 residues. Trimming cost V 4 bases and J 0 bases, with 10 bases left between them. Germline V lookup: CDR1 MNHEY, CDR2 SVGAGI. The method was immunoSEQ multiplex PCR; TCRdb's version includes in-frame clones alone and lacks a portion of them. The table shows 300,000 to 350,000 clones, with about nine tenths occurring only once. Specimen: peripheral blood. The V call is TRBV6-5, the J call TRBJ1-5, with unresolved D. This TCR came from an older woman with COVID-19, enrolled during active disease. The CDR3 here is CASSLTEFSNQPQHF. The CDR3 nucleotides read TGTGCCAGCAGTTTGACTGAATTTAGCAATCAGCCCCAGCATTTT.